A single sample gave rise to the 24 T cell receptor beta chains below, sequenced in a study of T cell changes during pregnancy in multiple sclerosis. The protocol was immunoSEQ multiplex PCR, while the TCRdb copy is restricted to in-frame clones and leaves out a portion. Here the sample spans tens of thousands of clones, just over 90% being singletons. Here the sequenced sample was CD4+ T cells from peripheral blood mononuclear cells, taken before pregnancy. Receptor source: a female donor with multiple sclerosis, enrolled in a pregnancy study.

Here the CDR3 DNA reads TGTGCCAGCAGCTTGACAAGGGGTAGGTACACTGAAGCTTTCTTT. It translates to CASSLTRGRYTEAFF. The chain recombines TRBV5-4 with TRBJ1-1, with D perhaps matching TRBD1 (5 bases). V shed 1 base and J shed 3 bases, with 13 bases lying between them. In germline, CDR1 is SGHNT, CDR2 YYREEE (reference sequence). The CDR3 spans 15 residues.

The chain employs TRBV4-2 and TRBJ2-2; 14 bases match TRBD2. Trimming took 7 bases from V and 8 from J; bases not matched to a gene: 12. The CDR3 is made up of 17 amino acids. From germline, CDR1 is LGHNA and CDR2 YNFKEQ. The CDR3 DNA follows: TGTGCCAGCACTCGTGACGGGACTAGCGGGAGTGGTGGGGAGCTGTTTTTT. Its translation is CASTRDGTSGSGGELFF.

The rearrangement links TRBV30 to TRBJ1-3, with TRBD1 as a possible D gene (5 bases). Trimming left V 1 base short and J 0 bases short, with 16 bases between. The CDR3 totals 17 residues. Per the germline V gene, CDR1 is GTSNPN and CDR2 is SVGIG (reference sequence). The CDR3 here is CAWSEGVIRGSGNTIYF. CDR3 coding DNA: TGTGCCTGGAGTGAAGGGGTGATAAGGGGCTCTGGAAACACCATATATTTT.

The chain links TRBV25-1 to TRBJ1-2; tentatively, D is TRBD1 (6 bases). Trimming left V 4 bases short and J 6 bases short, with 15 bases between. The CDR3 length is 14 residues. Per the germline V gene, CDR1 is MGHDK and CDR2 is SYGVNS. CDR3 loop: CASSGWGPADGYTF. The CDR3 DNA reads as TGTGCCAGCAGTGGCTGGGGGCCCGCGGATGGCTACACCTTC.

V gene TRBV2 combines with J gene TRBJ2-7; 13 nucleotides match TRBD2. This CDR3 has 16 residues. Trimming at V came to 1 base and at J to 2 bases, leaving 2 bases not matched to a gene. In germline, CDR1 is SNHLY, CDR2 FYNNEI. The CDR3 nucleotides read TGTGCCAGCAGTGAAGGACTAGCGGGAGGCCCCTACGAGCAGTACTTC. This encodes CASSEGLAGGPYEQYF.

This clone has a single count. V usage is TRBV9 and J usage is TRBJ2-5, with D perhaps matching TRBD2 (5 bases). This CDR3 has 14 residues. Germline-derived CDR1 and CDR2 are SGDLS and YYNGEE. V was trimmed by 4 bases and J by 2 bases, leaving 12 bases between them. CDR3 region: CASSFGLSQETQYF. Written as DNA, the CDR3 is TGTGCCAGCAGCTTTGGACTGTCGCAAGAGACCCAGTACTTC.

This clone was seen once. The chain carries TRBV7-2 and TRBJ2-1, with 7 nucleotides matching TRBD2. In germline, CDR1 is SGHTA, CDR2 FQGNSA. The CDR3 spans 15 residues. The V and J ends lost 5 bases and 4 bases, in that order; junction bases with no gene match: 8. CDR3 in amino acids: CASSASGGVYNEQFF. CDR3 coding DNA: TGTGCCAGCAGCGCTAGCGGAGGAGTTTACAATGAGCAGTTCTTC.

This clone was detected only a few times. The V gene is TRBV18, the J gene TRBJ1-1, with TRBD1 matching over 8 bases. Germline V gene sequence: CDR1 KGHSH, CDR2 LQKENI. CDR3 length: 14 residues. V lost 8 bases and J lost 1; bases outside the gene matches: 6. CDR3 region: CASRRGQENTEAFF. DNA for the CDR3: TGTGCCAGCCGTAGGGGACAGGAGAACACTGAAGCTTTCTTT.

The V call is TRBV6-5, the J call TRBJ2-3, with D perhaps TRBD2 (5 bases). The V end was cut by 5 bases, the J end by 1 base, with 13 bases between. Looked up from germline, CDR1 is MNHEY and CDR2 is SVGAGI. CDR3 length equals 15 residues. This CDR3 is CASSLEGSGTDTQYF. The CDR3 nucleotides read TGTGCCAGCAGTCTTGAGGGCTCGGGCACAGATACGCAGTATTTT.

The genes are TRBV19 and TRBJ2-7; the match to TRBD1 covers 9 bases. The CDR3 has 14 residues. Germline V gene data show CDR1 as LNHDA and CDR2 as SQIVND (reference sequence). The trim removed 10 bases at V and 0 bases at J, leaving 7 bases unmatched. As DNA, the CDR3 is TGTGCCACCAAGGGGGGACAGGGCTCCTACGAGCAGTACTTC. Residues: CATKGGQGSYEQYF.

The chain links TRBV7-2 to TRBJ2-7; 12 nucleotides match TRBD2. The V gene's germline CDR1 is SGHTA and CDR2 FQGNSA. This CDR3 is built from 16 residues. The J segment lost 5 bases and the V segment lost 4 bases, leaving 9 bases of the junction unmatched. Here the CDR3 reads CASSSGPGLAGHEQYF. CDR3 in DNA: TGTGCCAGCAGCTCTGGACCGGGACTAGCGGGCCACGAGCAGTACTTC.

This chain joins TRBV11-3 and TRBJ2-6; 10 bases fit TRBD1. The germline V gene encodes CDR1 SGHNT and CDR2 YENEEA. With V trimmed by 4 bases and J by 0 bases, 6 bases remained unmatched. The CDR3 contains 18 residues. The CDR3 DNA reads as TGTGCCAGCAGCTCATACGGACAGGGGGTCTCTGGGGCCAACGTCCTGACTTTC. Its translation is CASSSYGQGVSGANVLTF.

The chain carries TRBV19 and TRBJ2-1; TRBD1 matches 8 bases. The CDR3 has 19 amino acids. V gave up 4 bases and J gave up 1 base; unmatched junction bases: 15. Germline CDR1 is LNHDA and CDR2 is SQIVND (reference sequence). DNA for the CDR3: TGTGCCAGTAGTACACAATTCAGAAAACAGGGGGGTTCCTACAATGAGCAGTTCTTC. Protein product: CASSTQFRKQGGSYNEQFF.

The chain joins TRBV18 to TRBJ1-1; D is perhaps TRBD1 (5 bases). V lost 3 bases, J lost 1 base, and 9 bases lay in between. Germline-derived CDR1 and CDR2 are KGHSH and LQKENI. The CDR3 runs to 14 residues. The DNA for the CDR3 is TGTGCCAGCTCACCCTTAGACAGGAACACTGAAGCTTTCTTT. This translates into CASSPLDRNTEAFF.

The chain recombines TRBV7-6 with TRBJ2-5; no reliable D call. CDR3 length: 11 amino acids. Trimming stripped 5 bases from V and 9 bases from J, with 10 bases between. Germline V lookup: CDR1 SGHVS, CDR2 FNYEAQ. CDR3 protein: CASSPGLAQYF. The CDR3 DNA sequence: TGTGCCAGCAGCCCCGGGTTGGCCCAGTACTTC.

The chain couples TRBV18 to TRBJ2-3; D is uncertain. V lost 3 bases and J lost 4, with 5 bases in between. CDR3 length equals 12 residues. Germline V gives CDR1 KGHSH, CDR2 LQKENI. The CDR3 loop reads CASSPSADTQYF. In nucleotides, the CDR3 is TGTGCCAGCTCACCTTCAGCAGATACGCAGTATTTT.

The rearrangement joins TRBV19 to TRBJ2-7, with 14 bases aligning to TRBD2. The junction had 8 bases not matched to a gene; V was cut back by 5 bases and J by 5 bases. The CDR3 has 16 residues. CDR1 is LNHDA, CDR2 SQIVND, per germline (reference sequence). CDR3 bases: TGTGCCAGTAGTCACGGGACTAGCGGGAGTCAGCACGAGCAGTACTTC. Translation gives CASSHGTSGSQHEQYF.

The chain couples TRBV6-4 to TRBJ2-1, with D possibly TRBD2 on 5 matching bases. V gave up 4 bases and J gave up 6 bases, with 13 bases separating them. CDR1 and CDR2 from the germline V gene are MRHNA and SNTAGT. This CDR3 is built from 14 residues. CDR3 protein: CASSGELGSNEQFF. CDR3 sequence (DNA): TGTGCCAGCAGTGGGGAACTAGGTTCCAATGAGCAGTTCTTC.

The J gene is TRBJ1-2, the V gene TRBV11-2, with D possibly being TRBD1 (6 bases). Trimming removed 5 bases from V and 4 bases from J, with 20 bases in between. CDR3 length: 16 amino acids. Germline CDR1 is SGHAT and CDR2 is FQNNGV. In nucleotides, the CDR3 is TGTGCCAGCAGCCCCGTCCCGGGGGGGCGGGCCTATGGCTACACCTTC. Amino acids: CASSPVPGGRAYGYTF.

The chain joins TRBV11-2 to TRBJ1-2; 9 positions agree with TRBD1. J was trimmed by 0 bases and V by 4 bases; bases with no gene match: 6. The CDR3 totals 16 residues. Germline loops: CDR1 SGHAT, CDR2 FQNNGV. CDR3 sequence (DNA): TGTGCCAGCAGCTCGACAGGGGGGAGGGCTAACTATGGCTACACCTTC. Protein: CASSSTGGRANYGYTF.

DNA for the CDR3: TGTGCCAGCAGCTTAGGAGGAGGTGCCTTCCAAGAGACCCAGTACTTC. This encodes CASSLGGGAFQETQYF. The chain combines TRBV11-3 with TRBJ2-5; weak D call: TRBD2 (5 bases). The CDR3 has 16 amino acids. V was clipped by 1 base and J by 1 base, with 13 bases between them. CDR1 is SGHNT and CDR2 is YENEEA in the germline V gene.

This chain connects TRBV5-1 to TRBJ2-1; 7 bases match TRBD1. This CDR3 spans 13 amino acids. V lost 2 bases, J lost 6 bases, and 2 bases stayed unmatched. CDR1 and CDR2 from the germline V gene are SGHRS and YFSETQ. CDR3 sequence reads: CASSFDRANEQFF. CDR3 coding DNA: TGCGCCAGCAGCTTTGACAGGGCCAATGAGCAGTTCTTC.

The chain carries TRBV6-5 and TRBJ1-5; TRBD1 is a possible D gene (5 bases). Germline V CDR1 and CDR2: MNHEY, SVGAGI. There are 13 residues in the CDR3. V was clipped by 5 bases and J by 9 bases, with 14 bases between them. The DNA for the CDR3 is TGTGCCAGCAGTCACGGGGGGAGTCGGCCCCAGCATTTT. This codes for CASSHGGSRPQHF.

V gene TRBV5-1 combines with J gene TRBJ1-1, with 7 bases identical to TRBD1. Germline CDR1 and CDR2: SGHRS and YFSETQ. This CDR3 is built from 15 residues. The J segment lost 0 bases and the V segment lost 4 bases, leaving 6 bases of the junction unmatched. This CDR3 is CASSPGQLLNTEAFF. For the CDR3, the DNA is TGCGCCAGCAGCCCGGGACAGCTCTTGAACACTGAAGCTTTCTTT.